A selection of T cell receptor beta chains follows, all from one sample in a study of naive and memory T cell subsets. TCRdb analysed the UMI-ligation and nested PCR reads with MiXCR anew, one entry per CDR3 protein. Of 140,000 to 150,000 distinct CDR3 sequences listed, about 23% are singletons. Material for sequencing was naive CD4+ T cells from blood. The receptors originated from a human donor in good health. Both conserved end residues are part of each CDR3. D genes are given only for firm matches. Clone size is not always given. Where it is, it says once, few, many or a class for expanded clones.

CDR3nt,CDR3aa,v_gene,j_gene,abundance,d_gene
TGTGCCAGCAGTCGGCCTAGCGGGTATGTTGAAGATTCCTACAATGAGCAGTTCTTC,CASSRPSGYVEDSYNEQFF,TRBV12-3/TRBV12-4,TRBJ2-1,NA,TRBD2
TGCGCCAGCAGCTTGGCTTCGTGGGGTTCTGAAGCTTTCTTT,CASSLASWGSEAFF,TRBV5-1,TRBJ1-1,few,NA
TGTGCCAGCAAAAGGACAGGAAACACCGGGGAGCTGTTTTTT,CASKRTGNTGELFF,TRBV6-5,TRBJ2-2,few,TRBD1
TGCGCCAGCAGCTTGGCAGCGGGAGTATCCCATGAGCAGTTCTTC,CASSLAAGVSHEQFF,TRBV5-1,TRBJ2-1,NA,TRBD2
TGTGCCAGCAGCTTAGTGAGAACCCAGGGGAGCTACAATGAGCAGTTCTTC,CASSLVRTQGSYNEQFF,TRBV7-2,TRBJ2-1,NA,NA
TGTGCCAGCAGCTTGGACAGGGGGGTAACAGATACGCAGTATTTT,CASSLDRGVTDTQYF,TRBV5-4,TRBJ2-3,many,TRBD1
TGTGCCAGCAGTTTGATCAACGAGCAGTACTTC,CASSLINEQYF,TRBV12-3/TRBV12-4,TRBJ2-7,many,NA
TGCAGCGGGGGAACGGGTCAGGATTGGAACTATGGCTACACCTTC,CSGGTGQDWNYGYTF,TRBV29-1,TRBJ1-2,once,NA
TGCAGCGTTGGCCTAAGACAGGGATACAATGAGCAGTTCTTC,CSVGLRQGYNEQFF,TRBV29-1,TRBJ2-1,many,TRBD1
TGTGCCAGCAGCAAAAGAGACAGGGCGGCGTACGAGCAGTACTTC,CASSKRDRAAYEQYF,TRBV27,TRBJ2-7,many,TRBD1
TGCGCCAGCAGCAAACAACTTAAATACGAGCAGTACTTC,CASSKQLKYEQYF,TRBV5-1,TRBJ2-7,few,NA
TGCAGTGCTAGCCCGAGGAGTATCCAAGAGACCCAGTACTTC,CSASPRSIQETQYF,TRBV20-1,TRBJ2-5,NA,NA
TGTGCCAGCAGCTTCTCGGGGCTAGCGGGAGGTCACGAGCAGTACTTC,CASSFSGLAGGHEQYF,TRBV7-2,TRBJ2-7,NA,TRBD2
TGTGCCAGTAGTTGGGACAGGGGTGACTATGGCTACACCTTC,CASSWDRGDYGYTF,TRBV19,TRBJ1-2,NA,TRBD1
TGCAGCGCAGAGGTACTAGCGGGAACGCATGAGCAGTTCTTC,CSAEVLAGTHEQFF,TRBV29-1,TRBJ2-1,NA,TRBD2
TGTGCCAGCAGTCCGCTCGGGGGAGGCCGGTACGAGCAGTACTTC,CASSPLGGGRYEQYF,TRBV6-1,TRBJ2-7,NA,NA
TGTGCCAGCAGCGGGGGAGCGGCTATACTTCGCACCGGGGAGCTGTTTTTT,CASSGGAAILRTGELFF,TRBV14,TRBJ2-2,few,NA
TGTGCCACCAGCAGAGATCGTCTCACGGTGGACACTGAAGCTTTCTTT,CATSRDRLTVDTEAFF,TRBV15,TRBJ1-1,NA,NA
TGCAGCGCGAATTACGGGGGGTACACAGATACGCAGTATTTT,CSANYGGYTDTQYF,TRBV20-1,TRBJ2-3,NA,TRBD2
TGTGCCAGTAGTATACACGGGACCTATGGCTACACCTTC,CASSIHGTYGYTF,TRBV19,TRBJ1-2,few,NA
TGTGCCAGCAAGGAGGGCCCCTACGAGCAGTACTTC,CASKEGPYEQYF,TRBV12-3/TRBV12-4,TRBJ2-7,few,NA
TGTGCCAGCAGCAAGGGTACGGGCGGGAGTTCCTACAATGAGCAGTTCTTC,CASSKGTGGSSYNEQFF,TRBV5-4,TRBJ2-1,NA,TRBD2
TGTGCCAGCAGCTTAGTAGCCCCCCTTGACACCGGGGAGCTGTTTTTT,CASSLVAPLDTGELFF,TRBV7-8,TRBJ2-2,few,NA
TGCGCCGGGGGTGGCACCTACGAGCAGTACTTC,CAGGGTYEQYF,TRBV23-1,TRBJ2-7,NA,NA
TGCAGTGAGCAGGCGGGAGAGACCCAGTACTTC,CSEQAGETQYF,TRBV20-1,TRBJ2-5,NA,NA
TGTGCCAGCGGACAGACTAGCGGGTTAAATGAGCAGTTCTTC,CASGQTSGLNEQFF,TRBV27,TRBJ2-1,few,TRBD2